The 23 T cell receptor beta chains below all came from one sample that was sequenced in a study of blood T cell repertoires in COVID-19. Using immunoSEQ multiplex PCR, the repertoire was profiled, and TCRdb retains in-frame clones only, with some absent. Of around 250,000 clones listed, around 80% are singletons. The sequencing sample was made of peripheral blood. Receptor source: a middle-aged man with active or convalescent COVID-19.

The chain carries TRBV7-6 and TRBJ1-3; D remains ambiguous. V was shortened by 5 bases and J by 4 bases, with 21 bases between the two germline ends. Germline CDR1 SGHVS, CDR2 FNYEAQ. This CDR3 is built from 17 residues. CDR3 amino acids: CASSTPEEGAGGNTIYF. The CDR3 DNA reads TGTGCCAGCAGCACCCCCGAGGAGGGCGCGGGGGGAAACACCATATATTTT.

Only one count was recorded for this clone. The chain couples TRBV5-1 to TRBJ2-6; weak D call: TRBD1 (6 bases). The CDR3 totals 17 residues. The germline V gene has CDR1 SGHRS and CDR2 YFSETQ. The ends were cut back, 0 bases at V and 0 bases at J, with 10 bases in the middle. The CDR3 reads CASSLGTDTSGANVLTF. CDR3 nucleotide sequence: TGCGCCAGCAGCTTGGGGACAGATACCTCTGGGGCCAACGTCCTGACTTTC.

The V call is TRBV7-3, the J call TRBJ2-5; perhaps TRBD2 as D (7 bases). The CDR3 has 16 residues. Germline V gene lookup returns CDR1 SGHTA and CDR2 FQGTGA. Trimming shortened V by 3 bases and J by 1 base, and 15 bases separated the two germline ends. The CDR3 bases are TGTGCCAGCAGCTTTGGGGGGGCCGGCAGCCAAGAGACCCAGTACTTC. It encodes CASSFGGAGSQETQYF.

The rearrangement links TRBV5-1 to TRBJ1-2, with a possible D match to TRBD1 (5 bases). The germline CDR1 and CDR2 sequences are SGHRS and YFSETQ. Trimming took off 3 bases at V and 8 bases at J, with 17 bases between the two ends. The CDR3 is 14 amino acids. The CDR3: CASSYGAEVKGYTF. As DNA, the CDR3 is TGCGCCAGCAGCTATGGGGCAGAGGTGAAAGGCTACACCTTC.

The chain is built from TRBV6-2 or TRBV6-3 and TRBJ2-7; unclear D gene. The length of the CDR3 is 14 residues. CDR1 MNHEY and CDR2 SVGEGT come from the germline V gene. V was clipped by 2 bases and J by 3 bases, with 11 bases between them. The CDR3: CASSYVRIDYEQYF. The DNA of the CDR3 is TGTGCCAGCAGTTACGTGAGGATAGACTACGAGCAGTACTTC.

This rearrangement joins TRBV29-1 to TRBJ2-5; weak D call: TRBD1 (5 bases). Germline V gives CDR1 SQVTM, CDR2 ANQGSEA. This CDR3 region has 12 residues. V shed 4 bases and J shed 5 bases, with 11 bases lying between them. The CDR3 spells CSVGQGFETQYF. CDR3 DNA sequence: TGCAGCGTTGGGCAGGGATTTGAGACCCAGTACTTC.

CDR3 sequence reads: CASSPLGEHEKLFF. The CDR3 nucleotides are TGTGCCAGTAGTCCCCTTGGGGAGCATGAAAAACTGTTTTTT. The rearrangement joins TRBV19 to TRBJ1-4; D ambiguous. The CDR3 runs to 14 residues. In germline, CDR1 is LNHDA, CDR2 SQIVND (reference sequence). V was cut by 5 bases and J by 6 bases, with 13 bases left in between.

V gene TRBV6-6 combines with J gene TRBJ1-1; D is ambiguous. The ends were cut back, 4 bases at V and 0 bases at J, with 9 bases in the middle. The length of the CDR3 is 14 residues. Germline lookup yields CDR1 MNHNY and CDR2 SVGAGI (reference sequence). CDR3 sequence reads: CASSFPEMNTEAFF. The CDR3 nucleotides read TGTGCCAGCAGTTTTCCTGAGATGAACACTGAAGCTTTCTTT.

The rearrangement links TRBV5-1 to TRBJ1-1; D call uncertain. Looked up from germline, CDR1 is SGHRS and CDR2 is YFSETQ. The CDR3 contains 14 residues. V lost 0 bases and J lost 2, with 8 bases in between. The CDR3 spells CASSLAGSNTEAFF. The CDR3, as DNA: TGCGCCAGCAGCTTGGCCGGGAGTAACACTGAAGCTTTCTTT.

The chain uses TRBV4-2 and TRBJ2-7; TRBD2 agrees at 7 bases. Germline V gene lookup returns CDR1 LGHNA and CDR2 YNFKEQ. This CDR3 is 12 amino acids long. V shed 8 bases and J 2 bases; nucleotides not matched to a gene: 3. Written as DNA, the CDR3 is TGTGCCAGCGGGGAGGGAACCTACGAGCAGTACTTC. This translates into CASGEGTYEQYF.

There are a few counts of this clone. V usage is TRBV9 and J usage is TRBJ2-7; 8 bases are shared with TRBD1. Germline-derived CDR1 and CDR2 are SGDLS and YYNGEE. The CDR3 covers 15 residues. Trimming took 2 bases from V and 1 from J; bases not matched to a gene: 5. The CDR3, as DNA: TGTGCCAGCAGCGTGGGACAGGCGACATCCTACGAGCAGTACTTC. Its translation is CASSVGQATSYEQYF.

This clone was seen only a few times. The genes are TRBV11-3 and TRBJ1-6; D may be TRBD1 (6 bases). The CDR3 extends over 16 amino acids. Germline lookup yields CDR1 SGHNT and CDR2 YENEEA. V lost 5 bases, J lost 0 bases, and 11 bases lay in between. The CDR3 DNA reads as TGTGCCAGCAGCGTCCTCAGGGGCTCCTATAATTCACCCCTCCACTTT. Amino acid sequence: CASSVLRGSYNSPLHF. The full variable domain, completed using reference TRBV11-3 and TRBJ1-6, is EAGVVQSPRYKIIEKKQPVAFWCNPISGHNTLYWYLQNLGQGPELLIRYENEEAVDDSQLPKDRFSAERLKGVDSTLKIQPAELGDSAVYLCASSVLRGSYNSPLHFGNGTRLTVT.

The chain has TRBV7-2 and TRBJ2-1; 9 bases map to TRBD2. In germline, CDR1 is SGHTA, CDR2 FQGNSA. The CDR3 is 16 residues long. V lost 6 bases and J lost 6; bases outside the gene matches: 12. In DNA, the CDR3 is TGTGCCAGCAGACTGGGGACACGAGCGGGAGGCAATGAGCAGTTCTTC. Protein: CASRLGTRAGGNEQFF.

The rearrangement links TRBV9 to TRBJ2-1; 7 bases are a match to TRBD2. CDR3 length: 15 amino acids. Losses at the gene ends were 3 bases for V and 2 bases for J; bases not matched to a gene: 5. In germline, CDR1 is SGDLS, CDR2 YYNGEE. The CDR3 loop is CASSASSGTYNEQFF. The DNA of the CDR3 is TGTGCCAGCAGCGCCTCTAGCGGAACCTACAATGAGCAGTTCTTC.

The rearrangement uses TRBV3-1 (or the pseudogene TRBV3-2) and TRBJ2-5; the D gene is possibly TRBD1 (6 bases). Germline V gene data show CDR1 as LGHDT and CDR2 as YNNKEL (reference sequence). The CDR3 loop spans 13 amino acids. V lost 4 bases, J lost 2 bases, and 8 bases lay in between. This chain's CDR3 is CASSRQDQETQYF. The CDR3 DNA is TGTGCCAGCAGCCGACAGGATCAAGAGACCCAGTACTTC.

This clone was seen a few times. This chain connects TRBV19 to TRBJ1-1, with TRBD1 as a possible D gene (6 bases). The CDR3 is 14 residues long. The V gene lost 5 bases and the J gene lost 4 bases, with 14 bases spanning the gap. Germline V gives CDR1 LNHDA, CDR2 SQIVND (reference sequence). The DNA of the CDR3 is TGTGCCAGTAGTGCCCGAGGGGGATCCACTGAAGCTTTCTTT. This translates into CASSARGGSTEAFF. The variable domain in full, completed from reference TRBV19 and TRBJ1-1, reads DGGITQSPKYLFRKEGQNVTLSCEQNLNHDAMYWYRQDPGQGLRLIYYSQIVNDFQKGDIAEGYSVSREKKESFPLTVTSAQKNPTAFYLCASSARGGSTEAFFGQGTRLTVV.

The DNA of the CDR3 is TGTGCCACCGGGTGGGACACTGAAGCTTTCTTT. Its translation: CATGWDTEAFF. The chain is built from TRBV28 and TRBJ1-1; D not resolved. V was clipped by 10 bases and J by 3 bases, with 9 bases between them. This CDR3 has 11 residues. CDR1 MDHEN and CDR2 SYDVKM come from the germline V gene.

V usage is TRBV7-9 and J usage is TRBJ1-2, with a tentative D call TRBD1 (6 bases). CDR3 size: 16 residues. Germline V gene lookup returns CDR1 SEHNR and CDR2 FQNEAQ (reference sequence). The V end lost 0 bases, the J end lost 7 bases, and 18 bases lay between the germline ends. This CDR3 reads CASSLASGQRLGGYTF. In DNA form, the CDR3 reads TGTGCCAGCAGCTTAGCGTCGGGACAACGGCTGGGTGGCTACACCTTC. Supplemented by reference TRBV7-9 and TRBJ1-2, the full variable domain reads DTGVSQNPRHKITKRGQNVTFRCDPISEHNRLYWYRQTLGQGPEFLTYFQNEAQLEKSRLLSDRFSAERPKGSFSTLEIQRTEQGDSAMYLCASSLASGQRLGGYTFGSGTRLTVV.

V and J are TRBV9 and TRBJ2-1, with D perhaps TRBD2 (7 bases). This CDR3 region has 15 residues. Germline V gene lookup returns CDR1 SGDLS and CDR2 YYNGEE. The V gene lost 0 bases and the J gene lost 3 bases, with 10 bases spanning the gap. The CDR3 sequence: CASSVAGGLYNEQFF. The CDR3 DNA reads TGTGCCAGCAGCGTAGCGGGGGGCCTCTACAATGAGCAGTTCTTC.

This chain connects TRBV4-3 to TRBJ2-3; no clear D gene. The CDR3 has 14 amino acids. Between the trimmed V and J ends, which lost 0 bases and 3 bases, there was a span of 7 bases. Per germline, CDR1 LGHNA and CDR2 YSLEER. The CDR3 sequence is CASSQDDGTDTQYF. CDR3 nucleotides: TGCGCCAGCAGCCAAGATGACGGGACAGATACGCAGTATTTT.

The rearrangement joins TRBV5-1 to TRBJ1-3; TRBD1 might be the D (6 bases). The CDR3 runs 14 residues. The germline gives CDR1 SGHRS, CDR2 YFSETQ. V was shortened by 2 bases and J by 1 base, with 7 bases between the two germline ends. This CDR3 reads CASSLQGSGNTIYF. The CDR3 nucleotides are TGCGCCAGCAGCTTACAGGGTTCTGGAAACACCATATATTTT.

The chain carries TRBV30 and TRBJ1-2, with TRBD1 identical over 8 bases. Losses at the gene ends were 5 bases for V and 8 bases for J; bases not matched to a gene: 4. The CDR3 is 11 amino acids. Looked up from germline, CDR1 is GTSNPN and CDR2 is SVGIG (reference sequence). The CDR3 reads CAWDQGAGYTF. CDR3 coding DNA: TGTGCCTGGGATCAGGGGGCCGGCTACACCTTC.

This rearrangement joins TRBV19 to TRBJ2-2; TRBD2 might be the D (6 bases). The V gene lost 2 bases and the J gene lost 0 bases, with 7 bases spanning the gap. Germline V gene sequence: CDR1 LNHDA, CDR2 SQIVND (reference sequence). The CDR3 contains 15 residues. The CDR3 coding sequence is TGTGCCAGTAGTATACGCGGGGCGAACACCGGGGAGCTGTTTTTT. Its protein product is CASSIRGANTGELFF. The full variable domain, in which reference TRBV19 and TRBJ2-2 provide the parts outside the CDR3, is DGGITQSPKYLFRKEGQNVTLSCEQNLNHDAMYWYRQDPGQGLRLIYYSQIVNDFQKGDIAEGYSVSREKKESFPLTVTSAQKNPTAFYLCASSIRGANTGELFFGEGSRLTVL.